This T cell receptor beta chain was sequenced in a study of CD8 T cells in ankylosing spondylitis. Notes on the study in general: As reported, disease-linked clones showed significant enrichment in matched ankylosing spondylitis synovial fluid. In reactive arthritis synovial fluid and blood, some motif variants had been reported before. Disease-linked clones proved CD8+ and comparatively uncommon in peripheral blood. Made up of under 10 highly homologous variants, a TCR beta motif appeared characteristic of ankylosing spondylitis blood.

This clonotype was seen more than once but under ten times. Its antigen is as yet unknown. This CDR3 has 14 amino acids. With 0 bases clipped from V and 7 bases from J, the junction kept 3 bases outside the gene matches. Germline CDR1 reads SGHNT; CDR2 reads YYREEE (reference sequence). The authors made TCR beta libraries by quantitative 5'-RACE with molecular barcodes. Each CDR3 protein gets one entry after TCRdb re-called the 5' RACE reads with MiXCR. This table holds about 440,000 distinct CDR3 sequences, approximately 17% found once. Input material: blood, either unsorted or a sorted T cell fraction (not recorded which). The source is a male donor with ankylosing spondylitis. This chain connects TRBV5-4 to TRBJ2-1, with 8 bases that match TRBD2. CDR3 DNA: TGTGCCAGCAGCTTGGAACGGGGGGGGAATGAGCAGTTCTTC. It specifies CASSLERGGNEQFF. Combining the CDR3 with reference TRBV5-4 and TRBJ2-1 gives the whole variable domain ETGVTQSPTHLIKTRGQQVTLRCSSQSGHNTVSWYQQALGQGPQFIFQYYREEENGRGNFPPRFSGLQFPNYSSELNVNALELDDSALYLCASSLERGGNEQFFGPGTRLTVL.